This is a list of T cell receptor beta chains from one sample in a study of T-cell memory formation after mild COVID-19. Using its own MiXCR run on the 5' RACE reads, TCRdb lists one record per CDR3 protein. The sample holds 300,000 to 400,000 distinct CDR3 sequences, over 20% seen once. Specimen: PBMCs or a T cell subset sorted from them (not recorded which). Receptor source: an adult woman who had mild COVID-19 (a few samples of this study predate the infection). Cell type and time point are not known. Each CDR3 is given with its conserved first and last residue. The D gene is left open where the match is weak. Part of the rows lack a size; the others show once, few, many or a class for expanded clones.

j_gene: TRBJ2-1; d_gene: .; v_gene: TRBV24-1; abundance: few; CDR3nt: TGTGCCACCAGTGAGGACCGCTTAGTTGGCTCCTACAATGAGCAGTTCTTC; CDR3aa: CATSEDRLVGSYNEQFF
j_gene: TRBJ2-2; d_gene: .; v_gene: TRBV19; abundance: .; CDR3nt: TGTGCCAGTAGCCCTCCGGATGGGGCCGGGGAGCTGTTTTTT; CDR3aa: CASSPPDGAGELFF
j_gene: TRBJ2-5; d_gene: TRBD2; v_gene: TRBV28; abundance: .; CDR3nt: TGTGCCAGCAGTTCTATAGCGGGAGGGGGAGAGACCCAGTACTTC; CDR3aa: CASSSIAGGGETQYF
j_gene: TRBJ1-2; d_gene: .; v_gene: TRBV5-6; abundance: .; CDR3nt: TGTGCCAGCAGCTTAGGAAGCGGCGGCTACACCTTC; CDR3aa: CASSLGSGGYTF
j_gene: TRBJ1-4; d_gene: TRBD1; v_gene: TRBV29-1; abundance: .; CDR3nt: TGCAGCGTCGCCGGGACAGCGAATAATGAAAAACTGTTTTTT; CDR3aa: CSVAGTANNEKLFF
j_gene: TRBJ2-2; d_gene: .; v_gene: TRBV3-1; abundance: few; CDR3nt: TGTGCCAGCAGCCATCGCTGGCGGGGAGTAACCGGGGAGCTGTTTTTT; CDR3aa: CASSHRWRGVTGELFF
j_gene: TRBJ1-5; d_gene: TRBD1; v_gene: TRBV20-1; abundance: few; CDR3nt: TGCAGTGCTAGAGACGACAGGGGGCTGGGCAATCAGCCCCAGCATTTT; CDR3aa: CSARDDRGLGNQPQHF
j_gene: TRBJ2-3; d_gene: .; v_gene: TRBV2; abundance: few; CDR3nt: TGTGCCAGCAGGACGGGGAGAGTGGTGGATACGCAGTATTTT; CDR3aa: CASRTGRVVDTQYF
j_gene: TRBJ2-3; d_gene: TRBD2; v_gene: TRBV7-2; abundance: .; CDR3nt: TGTGACAGCAGCTTAACTAGCGGGTTCACAGATACGCAGTATTTT; CDR3aa: CDSSLTSGFTDTQYF
j_gene: TRBJ2-3; d_gene: .; v_gene: TRBV11-1; abundance: .; CDR3nt: TGTGCCAGCAGCCGCGCAGCAGGGGCGAACACAGATACGCAGTATTTT; CDR3aa: CASSRAAGANTDTQYF
j_gene: TRBJ2-3; d_gene: .; v_gene: TRBV20-1; abundance: .; CDR3nt: TGCTGTGCTAGAGGTCCATACCGAACAGATACGCAGTATTTT; CDR3aa: CCARGPYRTDTQYF
j_gene: TRBJ1-2; d_gene: .; v_gene: TRBV5-1; abundance: many; CDR3nt: TGCGCCAGCAGCTTGGGGGCCGGTAACTATGGCTACACCTTC; CDR3aa: CASSLGAGNYGYTF
j_gene: TRBJ2-2; d_gene: TRBD1; v_gene: TRBV4-1; abundance: few; CDR3nt: TGCGCCAGCAGCCGGATACAGGGGACCGGGGAGCTGTTTTTT; CDR3aa: CASSRIQGTGELFF
j_gene: TRBJ2-3; d_gene: .; v_gene: TRBV20-1; abundance: few; CDR3nt: TGCAGTGCTGGGGGAGCTGGGAGCACAGATACGCAGTATTTT; CDR3aa: CSAGGAGSTDTQYF
j_gene: TRBJ2-6; d_gene: .; v_gene: TRBV7-2; abundance: few; CDR3nt: TGTGCCAGCAGCCCCGGAGGGTCGACGGGAGGGGCCAACGTCCTGACTTTC; CDR3aa: CASSPGGSTGGANVLTF
j_gene: TRBJ1-2; d_gene: .; v_gene: TRBV3-1; abundance: few; CDR3nt: TGTGCCAGCAGCCAACCCCCGCTACAGGGAGGCTATGGCTACACCTTC; CDR3aa: CASSQPPLQGGYGYTF
j_gene: TRBJ1-1; d_gene: TRBD1; v_gene: TRBV6-6; abundance: few; CDR3nt: TGTGCCAGCAGTCCGGGACAGGGAGGTCATGAAGCTTTCTTT; CDR3aa: CASSPGQGGHEAFF
j_gene: TRBJ2-1; d_gene: TRBD2; v_gene: TRBV24-1; abundance: few; CDR3nt: TGTGCCACCAGTGACGCTAGCGGGGGGGTACGGGAGCAGTTCTTC; CDR3aa: CATSDASGGVREQFF
j_gene: TRBJ1-4; d_gene: TRBD1; v_gene: TRBV20-1; abundance: .; CDR3nt: TGCAGTGCTAGAGATCGGAAGGGGGCGGGCGAAAAACTGTTTTTT; CDR3aa: CSARDRKGAGEKLFF
j_gene: TRBJ2-5; d_gene: TRBD2; v_gene: TRBV5-1; abundance: .; CDR3nt: TGCGCCAGCAGCTTCCGAGCGGGGGCGCAAGAGACCCAGTACTTC; CDR3aa: CASSFRAGAQETQYF
j_gene: TRBJ2-1; d_gene: .; v_gene: TRBV12-3/TRBV12-4; abundance: .; CDR3nt: TGTGCCAGCAGTACCCGGGACGGAACCATGGTTGAGCAGTTCTTC; CDR3aa: CASSTRDGTMVEQFF
j_gene: TRBJ1-5; d_gene: .; v_gene: TRBV24-1; abundance: .; CDR3nt: TGTGCCACCAGTGACCGGGACTCCCCGTCCCAGCATTTT; CDR3aa: CATSDRDSPSQHF
j_gene: TRBJ2-1; d_gene: TRBD1; v_gene: TRBV12-3/TRBV12-4; abundance: .; CDR3nt: TGTGCCAGCAGAGGACAGGGGGGCCCGGCCCATGAGCAGTTCTTC; CDR3aa: CASRGQGGPAHEQFF
j_gene: TRBJ1-4; d_gene: .; v_gene: TRBV9; abundance: few; CDR3nt: TGTGCCAGCAGCGCCGACAGTGGGGAAAAACTGTTTTTT; CDR3aa: CASSADSGEKLFF
j_gene: TRBJ1-2; d_gene: TRBD1; v_gene: TRBV5-1; abundance: few; CDR3nt: TGCGCCAGCAGCGGGGGCCGGACAGGGGGCGGCGGCTACACCTTC; CDR3aa: CASSGGRTGGGGYTF
j_gene: TRBJ2-1; d_gene: TRBD2; v_gene: TRBV7-7; abundance: .; CDR3nt: TGTGCCAGCAGAACCTTAGCGGGGGGCAGCAATGAGCAGTTCTTC; CDR3aa: CASRTLAGGSNEQFF
j_gene: TRBJ2-1; d_gene: .; v_gene: TRBV18; abundance: few; CDR3nt: TGTGCCAGCTCACCCGGCTGGGACCGTTCCTACAATGAGCAGTTCTTC; CDR3aa: CASSPGWDRSYNEQFF
j_gene: TRBJ2-5; d_gene: TRBD2; v_gene: TRBV7-2; abundance: few; CDR3nt: TGTGCCAGCAGCCGGAGCGGGAGGGGAGAGACCCAGTACTTC; CDR3aa: CASSRSGRGETQYF
j_gene: TRBJ2-1; d_gene: .; v_gene: TRBV3-1; abundance: few; CDR3nt: TGTGCCAGCAGCCAAGACTACGCGTTTTACAATGAGCAGTTCTTC; CDR3aa: CASSQDYAFYNEQFF
j_gene: TRBJ2-7; d_gene: .; v_gene: TRBV5-8; abundance: few; CDR3nt: TGTGCCAGCAGCTTGAGGGGGGGGCGGTACGAGCAGTACTTC; CDR3aa: CASSLRGGRYEQYF
j_gene: TRBJ1-1; d_gene: .; v_gene: TRBV7-6; abundance: .; CDR3nt: TGTGCCAGCCAGGCATACAGGACTCACACTGAAGCTTTCTTT; CDR3aa: CASQAYRTHTEAFF
j_gene: TRBJ2-7; d_gene: .; v_gene: TRBV19; abundance: .; CDR3nt: TGTGCCAGTAGTATCCGGGAGAGAACCTACGAGCAGTACTTC; CDR3aa: CASSIRERTYEQYF
j_gene: TRBJ2-5; d_gene: .; v_gene: TRBV12-3/TRBV12-4; abundance: few; CDR3nt: TGTGCCAGCAGCTTTCGAGCGGTTCAAGAGACCCAGTACTTC; CDR3aa: CASSFRAVQETQYF
j_gene: TRBJ2-3; d_gene: TRBD2; v_gene: TRBV5-1; abundance: many; CDR3nt: TGCGCCAGCAGCCCGCTAGCGGGAGAGGATACGCAGTATTTT; CDR3aa: CASSPLAGEDTQYF
j_gene: TRBJ2-7; d_gene: .; v_gene: TRBV27; abundance: .; CDR3nt: TGTGCCAGCAGACCGGGACTCACCTACGAGCAGTACTTC; CDR3aa: CASRPGLTYEQYF
j_gene: TRBJ2-7; d_gene: TRBD2; v_gene: TRBV11-2; abundance: .; CDR3nt: TGTGCCAGCAGCCCCTGGACCGAAAGACTAGCCCCTATCCTCTACGAGCAGTACTTC; CDR3aa: CASSPWTERLAPILYEQYF
j_gene: TRBJ2-1; d_gene: .; v_gene: TRBV5-1; abundance: .; CDR3nt: TGCGCCAGCAGCTTGGTTTGGGTTGTGACTGAGACCTACAATGAGCAGTTCTTC; CDR3aa: CASSLVWVVTETYNEQFF
j_gene: TRBJ2-5; d_gene: .; v_gene: TRBV7-9; abundance: .; CDR3nt: TGTGCCAGCAGCTCCCCCGCGGGGGCTAAAGAGACCCAGTACTTC; CDR3aa: CASSSPAGAKETQYF
j_gene: TRBJ2-1; d_gene: TRBD1; v_gene: TRBV5-1; abundance: few; CDR3nt: TGCGCCAGCAGCTTGGGGGGACAGGTGTCCTACAATGAGCAGTTCTTC; CDR3aa: CASSLGGQVSYNEQFF
j_gene: TRBJ2-1; d_gene: .; v_gene: TRBV4-2; abundance: many; CDR3nt: TGTGCCAGCAGCCTGTTCGCGTGGGACAATGAGCAGTTCTTC; CDR3aa: CASSLFAWDNEQFF
j_gene: TRBJ1-1; d_gene: TRBD1; v_gene: TRBV6-5; abundance: .; CDR3nt: TGTGCCAGCAGTTACACCCTCGGGGGAGGGGGCAACACTGAAGCTTTCTTT; CDR3aa: CASSYTLGGGGNTEAFF
j_gene: TRBJ1-6; d_gene: .; v_gene: TRBV2; abundance: .; CDR3nt: TGTGCCAGCAGTGTAAGGTTACGGAGGTCCTATAATTCACCCCTCCACTTT; CDR3aa: CASSVRLRRSYNSPLHF
j_gene: TRBJ2-3; d_gene: .; v_gene: TRBV4-3; abundance: few; CDR3nt: TGCGCCAGCAGCCAAGGACAGGTCAGAACAGATACGCAGTATTTT; CDR3aa: CASSQGQVRTDTQYF
j_gene: TRBJ2-5; d_gene: .; v_gene: TRBV5-6; abundance: .; CDR3nt: TGTGCCAGCAGGGGCTACAGGGACTACCAAGAGACCCAGTACTTC; CDR3aa: CASRGYRDYQETQYF
j_gene: TRBJ2-1; d_gene: TRBD2; v_gene: TRBV5-1; abundance: few; CDR3nt: TGCGCCAGCAGCTCACGGGCTGGATCTAGCGGGAGGAAACTAATAGGTGGTGAGTTCTTC; CDR3aa: CASSSRAGSSGRKLIGGEFF
j_gene: TRBJ2-1; d_gene: TRBD2; v_gene: TRBV29-1; abundance: .; CDR3nt: TGCAGCGTTGCCGAGAGCGGGAGCGGTGAGCAGTTCTTC; CDR3aa: CSVAESGSGEQFF
j_gene: TRBJ2-5; d_gene: .; v_gene: TRBV29-1; abundance: few; CDR3nt: TGCAGCGTTGCCAGGGGACAAACAGAGACCCAGTACTTC; CDR3aa: CSVARGQTETQYF
j_gene: TRBJ2-3; d_gene: TRBD2; v_gene: TRBV9; abundance: .; CDR3nt: TGTGCCAGCAGCGTAGAAGCGGGAGGGTTAGATACGCAGTATTTT; CDR3aa: CASSVEAGGLDTQYF
j_gene: TRBJ1-1; d_gene: TRBD1; v_gene: TRBV7-6; abundance: many; CDR3nt: TGTGCCAGCAGCTTACTTACAGGGGGGCTGTCTGAAGCTTTCTTT; CDR3aa: CASSLLTGGLSEAFF
j_gene: TRBJ2-1; d_gene: .; v_gene: TRBV10-3; abundance: few; CDR3nt: TGTGCCATCAGACCTGGGACTGGGTCCTACAATGAGCAGTTCTTC; CDR3aa: CAIRPGTGSYNEQFF
j_gene: TRBJ1-5; d_gene: .; v_gene: TRBV9; abundance: few; CDR3nt: TGTGCCAGCAGCGTAGGGGATGGGGGATTGCCCCAGCATTTT; CDR3aa: CASSVGDGGLPQHF
j_gene: TRBJ1-1; d_gene: TRBD1; v_gene: TRBV7-9; abundance: few; CDR3nt: TGTGCCAGCAGACCCCGAGCCGGGACAGGGAACACTGAAGCTTTCTTT; CDR3aa: CASRPRAGTGNTEAFF
j_gene: TRBJ2-5; d_gene: TRBD2; v_gene: TRBV5-6; abundance: .; CDR3nt: TGTGCCAGCAGCTTGGCCGGGACTAGCGTTCAAGAGACCCAGTACTTC; CDR3aa: CASSLAGTSVQETQYF